This T cell receptor beta chain was recorded in a study of control samples from healthy donors and cancer patients. The V and J ends lost 5 bases and 8 bases, in that order; junction bases with no gene match: 12. The CDR3 contains 15 residues. Germline V CDR1 and CDR2: MDHEN, SYDVKM. Data came from immunoSEQ multiplex PCR; TCRdb stores just in-frame clones and leaves some out. The sample carries under 200,000 clones, just over 95% recorded once. This sequence originates from a woman aged 25 to 39 in good health. Sequencing was carried out using blood. The gene calls are TRBV28 and TRBJ1-3, with TRBD1 matching over 7 bases. CDR3: CASSPGTVFGHTIYF. The CDR3 DNA sequence: TGTGCCAGCAGTCCCGGGACAGTTTTCGGGCACACCATATATTTT.